The next 31 T cell receptor beta chains were all read from a single sample in a study of OX40 agonist ivuxolimab in advanced cancers. Some clones are missing from TCRdb's copy, which holds only in-frame ones; the method was immunoSEQ multiplex PCR. Seen here are 55,000 to 75,000 clones, around 87% observed once, and the top ten hold approximately 1.3%. Sequencing was performed on CD4+ or CD8+ T cells sorted from blood, taken in a trial of the OX40 agonist ivuxolimab. Receptors originate from an adult with an advanced solid tumor such as melanoma, head and neck, liver or kidney cancer.

The chain combines TRBV19 with TRBJ1-1; tentative D call: TRBD1 (5 bases). Between the trimmed V and J ends, which lost 7 bases and 1 base, there was a span of 16 bases. Germline CDR1 LNHDA, CDR2 SQIVND (reference sequence). This CDR3 has 15 residues. The CDR3, as DNA: TGTGCCAGTATCCCGGGTGCAGGGCGGAACACTGAAGCTTTCTTT. Translated: CASIPGAGRNTEAFF.

The V call is TRBV2, the J call TRBJ1-2; D may be TRBD1 (6 bases). Trimming removed 3 bases from V and 6 bases from J, with 14 bases in between. Germline V gene data show CDR1 as SNHLY and CDR2 as FYNNEI. The CDR3 extends over 14 amino acids. The CDR3 DNA sequence: TGTGCCAGCAGTGATAGGGGGGGTCGTGATGGCTACACCTTC. Translated: CASSDRGGRDGYTF.

The J gene is TRBJ1-1, the V gene TRBV21-1. TRBV21-1 has pseudogene status. The length of the CDR3 is 11 residues. The CDR3 loop reads CASSPYTEAFF. CDR3 DNA sequence: TGTGCCAGCAGCCCTTACACTGAAGCTTTCTTT.

The chain joins TRBV19 to TRBJ1-5; D remains unclear. Per the germline V gene, CDR1 is LNHDA and CDR2 is SQIVND (reference sequence). The V end lost 8 bases, the J end lost 3 bases, and 11 bases lay between the germline ends. CDR3 length equals 13 residues. The CDR3 spells CASRGRNNQPQHF. CDR3 DNA sequence: TGTGCCAGTCGTGGACGGAACAATCAGCCCCAGCATTTT.

The chain links TRBV4-2 to TRBJ1-2, with D tentatively TRBD1 (5 bases). The CDR3 runs to 17 residues. CDR1 and CDR2 (germline): LGHNA, YNFKEQ. V was cut by 0 bases and J by 1 base, with 15 bases left in between. The CDR3 DNA follows: TGTGCCAGCAGCCAAGACTGGCAGGGCGCGTTTAACTATGGCTACACCTTC. Its protein is CASSQDWQGAFNYGYTF.

By share, this clone ranks as medium-sized. The chain combines TRBV19 with TRBJ2-7; no clear D. From germline, CDR1 is LNHDA and CDR2 SQIVND (reference sequence). CDR3 length: 11 residues. V lost 6 bases and J lost 2, with 5 bases in between. CDR3 sequence (DNA): TGTGCCAGTAGAGGAGCCTACGAGCAGTACTTC. The encoded protein is CASRGAYEQYF.

The rearrangement uses TRBV2 and TRBJ2-1; 9 nucleotides align to TRBD2. In germline, CDR1 is SNHLY, CDR2 FYNNEI. With V trimmed by 0 bases and J by 11 bases, 5 bases remained unmatched. The CDR3 has 14 residues. Here the CDR3 reads CASSEAPSGAKQFF. In nucleotides, the CDR3 is TGTGCCAGCAGTGAAGCACCTAGCGGGGCCAAGCAGTTCTTC.

The chain links TRBV27 to TRBJ2-3, with TRBD2 identical over 7 bases. The CDR3 contains 14 residues. J gave up 2 bases and V 2 bases, and 1 base lay outside the gene matches. Germline lookup yields CDR1 MNHEY and CDR2 SMNVEV (reference sequence). CDR3 nucleotide sequence: TGTGCCAGCAGTTTAGGGACTACCACAGATACGCAGTATTTT. It encodes CASSLGTTTDTQYF.

The CDR3 DNA follows: TGTGCACGGGACAGGGGGTTTGGGGAGCAGTTCTTC. Encoded protein: CARDRGFGEQFF. J is TRBJ2-1 and V is TRBV30; 11 bases line up with TRBD1. CDR1 and CDR2 from the germline V gene are GTSNPN and SVGIG (reference sequence). This CDR3 has 12 residues.

The chain links TRBV6-1 to TRBJ1-5, with D tentatively TRBD1 (6 bases). The CDR3 has 18 amino acids. V was cut by 2 bases and J by 1 base, with 18 bases left in between. Germline V gene lookup returns CDR1 MNHNS and CDR2 SASEGT. The CDR3 reads CASSERGQGMWSNQPQHF. The CDR3 coding sequence is TGTGCCAGCAGTGAAAGGGGCCAGGGGATGTGGAGCAATCAGCCCCAGCATTTT.

The rearrangement links TRBV19 to TRBJ2-7; 9 bases align to TRBD1. Germline loops: CDR1 LNHDA, CDR2 SQIVND (reference sequence). CDR3 length: 14 amino acids. V shed 6 bases and J 7 bases; nucleotides not matched to a gene: 10. The CDR3 coding sequence is TGTGCCAGTAGGGCTAGGACAGGGGCGAGTGAGCAGTACTTC. Residues: CASRARTGASEQYF.

In its sample, this clone was seen a few times. The rearrangement links TRBV14 to TRBJ2-7; no clear D gene. Germline V lookup: CDR1 SGHDN, CDR2 FVKESK. V lost 7 bases and J lost 3, with 25 bases in between. This CDR3 is built from 17 residues. The CDR3 is CASNTPPPGLLSYEQYF. The CDR3 DNA is TGTGCCAGCAACACCCCACCCCCGGGCCTCCTGAGCTACGAGCAGTACTTC.

This clone occurred a few times. The chain couples TRBV2 to TRBJ2-3; 8 positions match TRBD1. J lost 8 bases, V lost 7 bases, and 17 bases had no gene match. The V gene's germline CDR1 is SNHLY and CDR2 FYNNEI. The CDR3 consists of 16 residues. The CDR3: CASTLPGGQGAGTQYF. In DNA form, the CDR3 reads TGTGCCAGCACCTTACCGGGCGGGCAGGGGGCCGGTACGCAGTATTTT.

The V and J genes are TRBV19 and TRBJ2-4; D possibly corresponds to TRBD2 (6 bases). The CDR3 is 14 amino acids. Between the trimmed V and J ends, which lost 5 bases and 2 bases, there was a span of 10 bases. CDR1 is LNHDA, CDR2 SQIVND, per germline (reference sequence). CDR3 in amino acids: CASSSGDSKNIQYF. The CDR3 DNA is TGTGCCAGTAGTTCCGGGGACTCCAAAAACATTCAGTACTTC.

The chain links TRBV5-1 to TRBJ2-7; D is perhaps TRBD1 (6 bases). Germline CDR1 reads SGHRS; CDR2 reads YFSETQ. The ends were cut back, 4 bases at V and 3 bases at J, with 17 bases in the middle. This CDR3 region has 15 residues. Here the CDR3 reads CASSLTQGNFYEQYF. Here the CDR3 DNA reads TGCGCCAGCAGCCTTACCCAGGGGAACTTCTACGAGCAGTACTTC.

This chain joins TRBV18 and TRBJ1-1, with no clear D. Trimming left V 6 bases short and J 0 bases short, with 8 bases between. This CDR3 has 13 amino acids. Looked up from germline, CDR1 is KGHSH and CDR2 is LQKENI. CDR3 DNA sequence: TGTGCCAGCTCCTCAGGAATGAACACTGAAGCTTTCTTT. It encodes CASSSGMNTEAFF.

The CDR3 coding sequence is TGTGCCACCAGCAGAGATCAGCGGGCAGATACGCAGTATTTT. This sequence encodes CATSRDQRADTQYF. The chain combines TRBV15 with TRBJ2-3, with D possibly TRBD2 on 6 matching bases. Trimming shortened V by 0 bases and J by 4 bases, and 8 bases separated the two germline ends. This CDR3 comprises 14 residues. CDR1 and CDR2 from the germline V gene are LNHNV and YYDKDF (reference sequence).

This clone appeared once. One junction end disagrees with the germline gene, perhaps due to a read error. Other DNA sequences in the sample encode the same CDR3. V gene TRBV7-9 combines with J gene TRBJ1-5; 7 positions agree with TRBD1. The CDR3 is 15 amino acids. Germline CDR1 is SEHNR and CDR2 is FQNEAQ (reference sequence). CDR3 in DNA: TGTGCTAGCAGCTTAGGGGGCATGAGCAATCAGCCCCAGCATTTT. Amino acid sequence: CASSLGGMSNQPQHF.

This rearrangement joins TRBV18 to TRBJ1-1; no clear D gene. CDR1 is KGHSH and CDR2 is LQKENI in the germline V gene. Trimming took 4 bases from V and 1 from J, leaving 7 bases between them. CDR3 length equals 13 residues. This CDR3 is CASSQTQNTEAFF. In DNA form, the CDR3 reads TGTGCCAGCTCACAGACACAGAACACTGAAGCTTTCTTT.

This clone was counted a single time. The chain links TRBV4-1 to TRBJ1-5, with D uncertain. The CDR3 has 13 residues. Per germline, CDR1 MGHRA and CDR2 YSYEKL. V dropped 1 base and J dropped 5 bases, with 6 bases sitting between them. CDR3 amino acids: CASSQGRDQPQHF. The CDR3 nucleotides read TGCGCCAGCAGCCAAGGGAGGGATCAGCCCCAGCATTTT.

This clone was seen a single time. This rearrangement joins TRBV15 to TRBJ1-4; 9 nucleotides agree with TRBD1. The CDR3 totals 13 residues. Trimming at V came to 1 base and at J to 14 bases, leaving 5 bases not matched to a gene. Germline CDR1 reads LNHNV; CDR2 reads YYDKDF (reference sequence). CDR3 sequence (DNA): TGTGCCACCAGCAGAGCCCGGGACAGGGTCCTGTTTTTT. Protein product: CATSRARDRVLFF.

The gene calls are TRBV18 and TRBJ2-2, with D unresolved. The CDR3 has 14 residues. Per the germline V gene, CDR1 is KGHSH and CDR2 is LQKENI. The ends were cut back, 2 bases at V and 4 bases at J, with 8 bases in the middle. For the CDR3, the DNA is TGTGCCAGCTCACCAAGTGAAAGCACCGGGGAGCTGTTTTTT. Protein: CASSPSESTGELFF.

The chain combines TRBV11-2 with TRBJ2-4; D may match TRBD1 or TRBD2 (7 bases each). Trimming shortened V by 8 bases and J by 6 bases, and 14 bases separated the two germline ends. The CDR3 runs to 13 residues. The germline V gene has CDR1 SGHAT and CDR2 FQNNGV. This CDR3 reads CASSQGGINIQYF. The DNA of the CDR3 is TGTGCCAGCTCCCAGGGGGGGATAAACATTCAGTACTTC.

This sequence joins TRBV6-9 and TRBJ2-7, with 8 bases identical to TRBD1. After removal of 5 bases from V and 6 bases from J, the junction contained 3 bases not matched to a gene. From germline, CDR1 is MNHGY and CDR2 SVAAGI. The CDR3 covers 12 residues. CDR3: CASSQGAREQYF. CDR3 bases: TGTGCCAGCAGTCAGGGGGCGCGCGAGCAGTACTTC.

The CDR3 DNA follows: TGTGCCAGCAGCAACTCAGGGGGCTACGAGCAGTACTTC. Its protein is CASSNSGGYEQYF. The rearrangement joins TRBV28 to TRBJ2-7; 7 nucleotides agree with TRBD1. The V gene's germline CDR1 is MDHEN and CDR2 SYDVKM. Losses at the gene ends were 6 bases for V and 3 bases for J; bases not matched to a gene: 5. This CDR3 is 13 amino acids long.

V is TRBV2 and J is TRBJ2-7; 11 bases align to TRBD2. Trimming removed 9 bases from V and 5 bases from J; junction bases left unmatched: 6. The CDR3 length is 13 residues. The germline V gene encodes CDR1 SNHLY and CDR2 FYNNEI. CDR3 sequence (DNA): TGTGCCAGTTTAGCGGGGGGGTATCACGAGCAGTACTTC. It translates to CASLAGGYHEQYF.

The sample holds a few counts of this clone. The genes are TRBV27 and TRBJ2-2; 8 bases agree with TRBD1. Germline V gene data show CDR1 as MNHEY and CDR2 as SMNVEV (reference sequence). This CDR3 comprises 16 residues. V lost 3 bases and J lost 2; bases outside the gene matches: 5. The CDR3 is CASSFFGQGNTGELFF. Here the CDR3 DNA reads TGTGCCAGCAGTTTCTTCGGACAGGGAAACACCGGGGAGCTGTTTTTT.

This clone was picked up a small number of times. This chain uses TRBV19 with TRBJ1-5; D is perhaps TRBD1 (5 bases). The CDR3 consists of 14 residues. CDR1 and CDR2 (germline): LNHDA, SQIVND (reference sequence). Trimming took 3 bases from V and 4 from J, leaving 10 bases between them. The CDR3 region is CASSIVGGNQPQHF. The CDR3 DNA reads as TGTGCCAGTAGTATCGTGGGGGGAAATCAGCCCCAGCATTTT.

The chain has TRBV2 and TRBJ1-5, with unresolved D. This CDR3 region has 15 residues. In germline, CDR1 is SNHLY, CDR2 FYNNEI. Trimming left V 7 bases short and J 7 bases short, with 20 bases between. In DNA form, the CDR3 reads TGTGCCAGCACGATGGGAGACGTTGACGGGCAGCCCCAGCATTTT. It encodes CASTMGDVDGQPQHF.

The chain is built from TRBV5-1 and TRBJ2-5, with D possibly called TRBD1 or TRBD2 (5 bases each). The V gene's germline CDR1 is SGHRS and CDR2 YFSETQ. The CDR3 has 13 residues. V was clipped by 0 bases and J by 5 bases, with 8 bases between them. Here the CDR3 DNA reads TGCGCCAGCAGCTTGGGGGGCGGGGAGACCCAGTACTTC. Residues: CASSLGGGETQYF.

This clone was observed a single time. The rearrangement joins TRBV10-3 to TRBJ1-1, with D hard to call. Trimming shortened V by 4 bases and J by 1 base, and 10 bases separated the two germline ends. The CDR3 contains 14 residues. Germline lookup yields CDR1 ENHRY and CDR2 SYGVKD. This chain's CDR3 is CAISGPSTNTEAFF. The CDR3, as DNA: TGTGCCATCAGTGGGCCCTCGACGAACACTGAAGCTTTCTTT.